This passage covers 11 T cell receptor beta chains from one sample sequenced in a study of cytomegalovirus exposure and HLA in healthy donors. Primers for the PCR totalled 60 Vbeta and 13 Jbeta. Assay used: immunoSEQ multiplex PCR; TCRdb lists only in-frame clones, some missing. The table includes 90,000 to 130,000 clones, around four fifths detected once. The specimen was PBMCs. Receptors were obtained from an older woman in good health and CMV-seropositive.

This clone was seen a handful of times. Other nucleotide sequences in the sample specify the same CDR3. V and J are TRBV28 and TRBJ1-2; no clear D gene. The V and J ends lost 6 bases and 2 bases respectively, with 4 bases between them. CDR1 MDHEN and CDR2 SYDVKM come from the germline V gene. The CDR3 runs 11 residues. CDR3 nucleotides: TGTGCCAGCAGCCCAAACTATGGCTACACCTTC. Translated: CASSPNYGYTF.

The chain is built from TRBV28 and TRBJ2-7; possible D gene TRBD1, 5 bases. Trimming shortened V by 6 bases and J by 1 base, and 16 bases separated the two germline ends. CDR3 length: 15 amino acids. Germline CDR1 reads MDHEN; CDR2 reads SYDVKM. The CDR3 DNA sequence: TGTGCCAGCAGCAAACCGACAGACTGGTCCTACGAGCAGTACTTC. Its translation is CASSKPTDWSYEQYF.

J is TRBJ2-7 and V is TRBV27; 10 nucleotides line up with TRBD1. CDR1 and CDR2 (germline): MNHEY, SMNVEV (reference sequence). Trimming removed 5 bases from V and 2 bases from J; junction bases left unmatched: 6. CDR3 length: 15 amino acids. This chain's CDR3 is CASSRGQGGAYEQYF. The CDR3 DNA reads TGTGCCAGCAGTCGTGGACAGGGGGGAGCCTACGAGCAGTACTTC.

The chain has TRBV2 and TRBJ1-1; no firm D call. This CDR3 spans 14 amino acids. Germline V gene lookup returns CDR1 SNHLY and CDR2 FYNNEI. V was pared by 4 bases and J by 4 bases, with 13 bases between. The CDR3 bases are TGTGCCAGCAGTGTAGAGGGTTATTCCACTGAAGCTTTCTTT. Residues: CASSVEGYSTEAFF.

The CDR3 here is CASSIGPSGGTYEQYF. The CDR3 coding sequence is TGTGCCAGTAGTATAGGTCCCAGCGGGGGGACCTACGAGCAGTACTTC. The genes are TRBV19 and TRBJ2-7; 9 bases map to TRBD2. This CDR3 spans 16 amino acids. Germline lookup yields CDR1 LNHDA and CDR2 SQIVND (reference sequence). With 1 base clipped from V and 2 bases from J, the junction kept 6 bases outside the gene matches.

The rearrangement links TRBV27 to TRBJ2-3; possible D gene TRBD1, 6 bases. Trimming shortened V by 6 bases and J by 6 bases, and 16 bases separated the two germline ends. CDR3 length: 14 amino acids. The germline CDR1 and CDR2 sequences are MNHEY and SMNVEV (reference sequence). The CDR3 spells CASRLQGIWDTQYF. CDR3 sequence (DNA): TGTGCCAGCAGGTTACAGGGAATATGGGATACGCAGTATTTT.

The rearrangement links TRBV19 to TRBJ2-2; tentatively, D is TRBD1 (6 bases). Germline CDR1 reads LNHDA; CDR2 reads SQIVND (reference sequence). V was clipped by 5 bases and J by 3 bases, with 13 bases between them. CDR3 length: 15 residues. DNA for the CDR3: TGTGCCAGTAGTGTACCGGACAGATACACCGGGGAGCTGTTTTTT. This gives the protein CASSVPDRYTGELFF.

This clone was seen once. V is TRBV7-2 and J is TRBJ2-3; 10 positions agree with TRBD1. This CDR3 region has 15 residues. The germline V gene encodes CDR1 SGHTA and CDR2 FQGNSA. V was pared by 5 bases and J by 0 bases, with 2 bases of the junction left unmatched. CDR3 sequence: CASSRQGASTDTQYF. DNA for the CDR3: TGTGCCAGCAGCAGACAGGGGGCCAGCACAGATACGCAGTATTTT.

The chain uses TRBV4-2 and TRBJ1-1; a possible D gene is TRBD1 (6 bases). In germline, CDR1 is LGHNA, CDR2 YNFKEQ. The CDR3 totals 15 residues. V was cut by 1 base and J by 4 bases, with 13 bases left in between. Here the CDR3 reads CASSQAIQGGTEAFF. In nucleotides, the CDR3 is TGTGCCAGCAGCCAAGCTATACAAGGGGGCACTGAAGCTTTCTTT.

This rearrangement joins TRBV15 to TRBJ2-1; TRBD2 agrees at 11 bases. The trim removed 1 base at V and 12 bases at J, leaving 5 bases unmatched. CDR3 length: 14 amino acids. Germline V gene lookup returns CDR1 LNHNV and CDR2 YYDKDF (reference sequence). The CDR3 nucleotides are TGTGCCACCAGCAGAGTCGGACTAGCGGGTTGGCAGTTCTTC. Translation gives CATSRVGLAGWQFF.

This CDR3 reads CAIRTGGGPYEQYF. The CDR3 bases are TGTGCCATCAGAACTGGGGGAGGGCCTTACGAGCAGTACTTC. This sequence joins TRBV10-3 and TRBJ2-7; 7 nucleotides align to TRBD2. This CDR3 has 14 residues. CDR1 is ENHRY, CDR2 SYGVKD, per germline. J gave up 4 bases and V 6 bases, and 9 bases lay outside the gene matches.